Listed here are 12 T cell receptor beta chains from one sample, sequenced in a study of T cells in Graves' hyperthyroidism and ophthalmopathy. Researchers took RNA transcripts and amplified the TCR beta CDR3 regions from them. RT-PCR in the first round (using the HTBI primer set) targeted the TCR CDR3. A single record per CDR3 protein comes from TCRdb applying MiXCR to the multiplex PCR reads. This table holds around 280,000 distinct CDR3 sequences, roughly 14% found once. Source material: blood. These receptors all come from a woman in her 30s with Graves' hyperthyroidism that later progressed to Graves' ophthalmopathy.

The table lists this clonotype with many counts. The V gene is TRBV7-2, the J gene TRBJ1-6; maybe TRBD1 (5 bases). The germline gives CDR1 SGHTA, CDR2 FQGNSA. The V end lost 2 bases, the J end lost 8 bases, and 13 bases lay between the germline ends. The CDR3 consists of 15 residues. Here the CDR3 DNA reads TGTGCCAGCAGCTTATGGGGGGGTCGTGATTCACCCCTCCACTTT. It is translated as CASSLWGGRDSPLHF.

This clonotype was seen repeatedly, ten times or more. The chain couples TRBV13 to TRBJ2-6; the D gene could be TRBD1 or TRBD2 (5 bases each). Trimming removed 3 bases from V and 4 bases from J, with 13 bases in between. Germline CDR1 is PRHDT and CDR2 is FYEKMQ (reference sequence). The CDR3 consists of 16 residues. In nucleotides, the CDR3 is TGTGCCAGCAGCTTCTGGGCCGGGGCAGGGGCCAACGTCCTGACTTTC. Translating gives CASSFWAGAGANVLTF.

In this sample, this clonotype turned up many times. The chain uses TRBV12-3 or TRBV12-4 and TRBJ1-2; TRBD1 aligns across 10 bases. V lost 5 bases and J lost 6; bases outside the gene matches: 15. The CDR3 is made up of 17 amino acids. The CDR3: CASSLYWTGTGVDGYTF. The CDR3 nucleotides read TGTGCCAGCAGTCTCTATTGGACCGGGACAGGGGTTGATGGCTACACCTTC.

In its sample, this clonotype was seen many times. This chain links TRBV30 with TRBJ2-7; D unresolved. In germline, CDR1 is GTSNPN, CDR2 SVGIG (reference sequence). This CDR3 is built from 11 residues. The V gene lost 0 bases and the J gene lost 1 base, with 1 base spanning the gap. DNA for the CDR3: TGTGCCTGGAGTGTATCCTACGAGCAGTACTTC. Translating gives CAWSVSYEQYF.

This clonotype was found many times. The DNA of the CDR3 is TGTGCCAGCTCACGCCAGACTAGCATGGGCACAGATACGCAGTATTTT. It yields the protein CASSRQTSMGTDTQYF. V and J are TRBV18 and TRBJ2-3; 7 nucleotides line up with TRBD2. V lost 4 bases, J lost 1 base, and 8 bases stayed unmatched. The CDR3 length is 16 residues. Germline CDR1 and CDR2: KGHSH and LQKENI.

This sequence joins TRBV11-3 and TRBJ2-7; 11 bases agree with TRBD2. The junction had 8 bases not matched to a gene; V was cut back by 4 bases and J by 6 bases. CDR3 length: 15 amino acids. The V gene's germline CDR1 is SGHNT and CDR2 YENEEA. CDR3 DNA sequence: TGTGCCAGCAGCTCGATAGCGGGAGGGCCCTCCGAGCAGTACTTC. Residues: CASSSIAGGPSEQYF.

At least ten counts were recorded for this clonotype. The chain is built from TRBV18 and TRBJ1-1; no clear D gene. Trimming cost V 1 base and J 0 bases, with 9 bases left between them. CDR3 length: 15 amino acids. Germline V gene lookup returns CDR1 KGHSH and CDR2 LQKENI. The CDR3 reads CASSPQAGLNTEAFF. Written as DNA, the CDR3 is TGTGCCAGCTCACCACAAGCTGGGTTGAACACTGAAGCTTTCTTT.

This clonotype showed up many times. The CDR3 DNA follows: TGTGCCAGCAGTTTATTCGCGGGGTTCTTCGCGGAAGTTGAAGCTTTCTTT. Translating it yields CASSLFAGFFAEVEAFF. V usage is TRBV28 and J usage is TRBJ1-1; D ambiguous. CDR3 length equals 17 residues. Germline assignment: CDR1 MDHEN and CDR2 SYDVKM. Trimming left V 1 base short and J 7 bases short, with 22 bases between.

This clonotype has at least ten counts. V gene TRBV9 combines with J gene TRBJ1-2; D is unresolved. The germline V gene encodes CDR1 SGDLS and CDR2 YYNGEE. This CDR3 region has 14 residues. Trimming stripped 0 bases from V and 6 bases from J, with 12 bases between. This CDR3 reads CASSVVGSDNGYTF. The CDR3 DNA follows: TGTGCCAGCAGCGTAGTAGGGTCCGACAATGGCTACACCTTC.

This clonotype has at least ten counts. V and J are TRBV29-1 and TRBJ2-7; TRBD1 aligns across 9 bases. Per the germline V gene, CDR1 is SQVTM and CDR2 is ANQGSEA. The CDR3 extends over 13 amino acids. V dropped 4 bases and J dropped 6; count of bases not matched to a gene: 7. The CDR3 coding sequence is TGCAGCGTTGGCAGCGGGACAGGGTTCGAGCAGTACTTC. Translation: CSVGSGTGFEQYF.

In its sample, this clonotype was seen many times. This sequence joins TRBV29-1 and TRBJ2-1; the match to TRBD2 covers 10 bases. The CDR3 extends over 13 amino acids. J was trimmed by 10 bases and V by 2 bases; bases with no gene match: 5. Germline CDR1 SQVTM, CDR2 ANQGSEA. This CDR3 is CSVELAGDREQFF. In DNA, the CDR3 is TGCAGCGTTGAACTAGCGGGAGACCGAGAGCAGTTCTTC.

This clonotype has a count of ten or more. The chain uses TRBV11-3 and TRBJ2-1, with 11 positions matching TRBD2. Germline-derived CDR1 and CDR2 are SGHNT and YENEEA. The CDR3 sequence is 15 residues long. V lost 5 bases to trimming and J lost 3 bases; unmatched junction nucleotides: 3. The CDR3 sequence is CASSHGTSGYNEQFF. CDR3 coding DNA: TGTGCCAGCAGCCATGGGACTAGCGGCTACAATGAGCAGTTCTTC.